In its sample, the clone carrying this T cell receptor (beta chain) was seen a few times. The antigen is undetermined. This sample stems from a study of cytomegalovirus exposure and HLA in healthy donors. The PCR used 60 Vbeta and 13 Jbeta primers. The data were produced by immunoSEQ multiplex PCR, yet TCRdb's version contains in-frame clones alone and is incomplete. Found here are 50,000 to 65,000 clones, more than 70% of them singletons; the top ten hold 51%. Overall study results and limits: In a later analysis, HLA-associated TCR beta chains were more clonally expanded than equally common others. An assumption of roughly uniform sequencing depth across donors underlay the presence/absence analyses. TRBV6-2, TRBV6-3 and some other V segments were excluded as indistinguishable.

Germline trimming cut 5 bases from V and 6 bases from J; bases unmatched to any gene: 9. Germline CDR1 GTSNPN, CDR2 SVGIG (reference sequence). The length of the CDR3 is 13 residues. V gene TRBV30 combines with J gene TRBJ2-7; 8 bases map to TRBD2. Sequenced: PBMCs. The sequence came from a man aged 50 to 60 in good health and CMV-seropositive. CDR3 amino acids: CAWGAGEGVEQYF. CDR3 nucleotide sequence: TGTGCCTGGGGAGCGGGAGAGGGAGTCGAGCAGTACTTC.